A single sample gave rise to the 6 T cell receptor beta chains below, sequenced in a study of blood T cell repertoires in COVID-19. Here immunoSEQ multiplex PCR was the method, and the copy in TCRdb shows in-frame clones only, minus some. Among about 130,000 clones listed, approximately 89% were seen once. Sequenced: peripheral blood. Receptor source: a woman in her 70s with COVID-19, enrolled during active disease.

This chain's CDR3 is CASSDRQGSAGNTIYF. The CDR3, as DNA: TGTGCCAGCAGTGACCGACAGGGCAGCGCTGGAAACACCATATATTTT. V gene TRBV6-1 combines with J gene TRBJ1-3, with TRBD1 matching over 7 bases. V lost 3 bases and J lost 2; bases outside the gene matches: 7. Germline-derived CDR1 and CDR2 are MNHNS and SASEGT. CDR3 length: 16 residues.

The chain recombines TRBV14 with TRBJ2-1, with D possibly TRBD2 on 5 matching bases. This CDR3 region has 18 residues. With 2 bases removed from V and 2 bases from J, the gap between germline ends came to 19 bases. Germline values: CDR1 SGHDN, CDR2 FVKESK. The CDR3 region has the DNA TGTGCCAGCAGCCAAAAAGACGGGGATTTATGGCCCTACAATGAGCAGTTCTTC. Its translation: CASSQKDGDLWPYNEQFF.

The chain is built from TRBV9 and TRBJ2-2; 12 nucleotides agree with TRBD1. In germline, CDR1 is SGDLS, CDR2 YYNGEE. The V gene end was trimmed by 3 bases and the J gene end by 5 bases; junction bases not matched to a gene: 8. This CDR3 contains 17 residues. The CDR3 nucleotides read TGTGCCAGCAGCGCATCTGGGACAGGGGGCTGGACCGGGGAGCTGTTTTTT. Residues: CASSASGTGGWTGELFF. Full variable domain (missing parts from reference TRBV9 and TRBJ2-2): DSGVTQTPKHLITATGQRVTLRCSPRSGDLSVYWYQQSLDQGLQFLIQYYNGEERAKGNILERFSAQQFPDLHSELNLSSLELGDSALYFCASSASGTGGWTGELFFGEGSRLTVL.

V gene TRBV5-1 combines with J gene TRBJ2-3, with 9 nucleotides matching TRBD2. Germline V gene data show CDR1 as SGHRS and CDR2 as YFSETQ. With 4 bases clipped from V and 6 bases from J, the junction kept 15 bases outside the gene matches. CDR3 length: 17 amino acids. CDR3: CASSPSSGGSVGDTQYF. DNA of the CDR3: TGCGCCAGCAGCCCTTCCAGCGGGGGGTCGGTCGGGGATACGCAGTATTTT.

This chain joins TRBV5-1 and TRBJ1-4, with 11 nucleotides matching TRBD1. The V gene end was trimmed by 4 bases and the J gene end by 7 bases; junction bases not matched to a gene: 6. Germline loops: CDR1 SGHRS, CDR2 YFSETQ. The CDR3 totals 15 residues. The CDR3 reads CASSQPGQGGEKLFF. The CDR3 DNA follows: TGCGCCAGCAGCCAGCCGGGACAGGGGGGTGAAAAACTGTTTTTT.

The chain employs TRBV15 and TRBJ2-1; 8 nucleotides align to TRBD1. Germline CDR1 is LNHNV and CDR2 is YYDKDF (reference sequence). V was pared by 1 base and J by 8 bases, with 7 bases of the junction left unmatched. The CDR3 covers 15 residues. CDR3 DNA sequence: TGTGCCACCAGCAGAGGATTTAACAGGGGGGATGAGCAGTTCTTC. Translated: CATSRGFNRGDEQFF.